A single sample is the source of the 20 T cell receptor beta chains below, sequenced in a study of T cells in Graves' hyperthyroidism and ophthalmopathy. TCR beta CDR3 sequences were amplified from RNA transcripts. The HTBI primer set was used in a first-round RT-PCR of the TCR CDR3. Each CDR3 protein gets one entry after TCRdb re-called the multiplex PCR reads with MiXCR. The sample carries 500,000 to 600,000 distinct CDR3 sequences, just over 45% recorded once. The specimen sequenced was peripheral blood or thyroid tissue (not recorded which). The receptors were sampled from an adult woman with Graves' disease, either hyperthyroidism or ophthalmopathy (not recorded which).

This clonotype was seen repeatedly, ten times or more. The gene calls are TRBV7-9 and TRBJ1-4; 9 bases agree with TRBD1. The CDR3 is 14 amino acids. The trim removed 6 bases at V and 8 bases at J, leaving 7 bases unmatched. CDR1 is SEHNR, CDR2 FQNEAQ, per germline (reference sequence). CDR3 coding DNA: TGTGCCAGCAGTTCCGGGACAGGGAACGAAAAACTGTTTTTT. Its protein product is CASSSGTGNEKLFF.

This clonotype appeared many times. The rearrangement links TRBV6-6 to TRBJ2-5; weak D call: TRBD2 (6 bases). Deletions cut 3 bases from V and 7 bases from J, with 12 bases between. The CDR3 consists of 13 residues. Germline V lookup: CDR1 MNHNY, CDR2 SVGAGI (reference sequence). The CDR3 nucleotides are TGTGCCAGCAGTTATGGAGGGTTTGGGACCCAGTACTTC. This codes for CASSYGGFGTQYF.

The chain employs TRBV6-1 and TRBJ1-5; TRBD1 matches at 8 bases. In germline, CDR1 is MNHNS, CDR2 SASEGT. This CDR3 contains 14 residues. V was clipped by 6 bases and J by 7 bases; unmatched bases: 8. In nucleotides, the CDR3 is TGTGCCAGCAGCGAGACAGGGGTTGAACAGCCCCAGCATTTT. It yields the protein CASSETGVEQPQHF.

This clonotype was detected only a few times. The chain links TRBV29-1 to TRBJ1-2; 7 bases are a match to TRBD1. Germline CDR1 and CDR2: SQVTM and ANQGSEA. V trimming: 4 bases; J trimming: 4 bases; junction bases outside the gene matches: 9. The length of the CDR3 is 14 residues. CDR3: CSVGSAGQTYGYTF. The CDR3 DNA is TGCAGCGTTGGGTCGGCGGGACAGACCTATGGCTACACCTTC.

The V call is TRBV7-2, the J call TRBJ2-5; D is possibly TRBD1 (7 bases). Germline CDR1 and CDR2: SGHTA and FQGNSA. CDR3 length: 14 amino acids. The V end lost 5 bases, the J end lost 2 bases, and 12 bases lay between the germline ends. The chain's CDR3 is CASSNAGQQETQYF. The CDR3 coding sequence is TGTGCCAGCAGCAACGCGGGACAGCAAGAGACCCAGTACTTC.

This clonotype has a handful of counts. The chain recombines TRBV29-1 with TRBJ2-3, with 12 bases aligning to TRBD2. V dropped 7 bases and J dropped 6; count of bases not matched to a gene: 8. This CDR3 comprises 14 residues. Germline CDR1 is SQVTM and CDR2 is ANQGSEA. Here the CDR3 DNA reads TGCAGCGCTGGGACTAGCGGGTTTGTGGATACGCAGTATTTT. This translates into CSAGTSGFVDTQYF.

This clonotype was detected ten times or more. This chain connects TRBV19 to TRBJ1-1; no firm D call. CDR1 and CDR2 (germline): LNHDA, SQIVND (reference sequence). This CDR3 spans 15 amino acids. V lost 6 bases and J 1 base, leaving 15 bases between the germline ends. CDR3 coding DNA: TGTGCCAGTAGCCCTTCACTCGGCAGGAACACTGAAGCTTTCTTT. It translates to CASSPSLGRNTEAFF.

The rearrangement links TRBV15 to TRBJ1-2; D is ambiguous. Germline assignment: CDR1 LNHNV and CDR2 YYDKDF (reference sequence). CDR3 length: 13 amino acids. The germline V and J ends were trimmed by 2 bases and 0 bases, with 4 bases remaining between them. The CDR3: CATSRRTNYGYTF. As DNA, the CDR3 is TGTGCCACCAGCAGAAGAACTAACTATGGCTACACCTTC.

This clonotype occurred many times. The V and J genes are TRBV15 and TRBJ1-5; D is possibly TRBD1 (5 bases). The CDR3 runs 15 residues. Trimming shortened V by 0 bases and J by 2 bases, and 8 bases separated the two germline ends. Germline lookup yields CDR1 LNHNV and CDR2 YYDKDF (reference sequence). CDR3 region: CATSRDRAGNQPQHF. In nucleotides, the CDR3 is TGTGCCACCAGCAGAGACAGGGCTGGCAATCAGCCCCAGCATTTT.

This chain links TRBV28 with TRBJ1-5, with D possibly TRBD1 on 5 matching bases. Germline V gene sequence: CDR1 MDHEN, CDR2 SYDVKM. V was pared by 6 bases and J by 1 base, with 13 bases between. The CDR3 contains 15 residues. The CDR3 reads CASSLRGRSNQPQHF. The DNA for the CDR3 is TGTGCCAGCAGCCTCCGGGGGAGAAGCAATCAGCCCCAGCATTTT.

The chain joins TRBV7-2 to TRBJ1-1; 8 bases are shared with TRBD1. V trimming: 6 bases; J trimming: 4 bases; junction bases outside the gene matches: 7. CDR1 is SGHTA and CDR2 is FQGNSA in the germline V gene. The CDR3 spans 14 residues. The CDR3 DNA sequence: TGTGCCAGCAGTTTCCGACAGGGGCCCACTGAAGCTTTCTTT. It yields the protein CASSFRQGPTEAFF.

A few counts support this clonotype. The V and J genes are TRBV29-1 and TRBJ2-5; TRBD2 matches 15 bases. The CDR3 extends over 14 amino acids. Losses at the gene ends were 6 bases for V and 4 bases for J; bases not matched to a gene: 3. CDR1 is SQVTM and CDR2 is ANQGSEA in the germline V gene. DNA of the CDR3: TGCAGCGTAGGACTAGCGGGAGGGCCAGAGACCCAGTACTTC. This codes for CSVGLAGGPETQYF.

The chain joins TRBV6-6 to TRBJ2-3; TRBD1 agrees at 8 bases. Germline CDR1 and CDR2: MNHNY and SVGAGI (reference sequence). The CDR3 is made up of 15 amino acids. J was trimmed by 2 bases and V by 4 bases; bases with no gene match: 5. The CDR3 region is CASSSPGGTTDTQYF. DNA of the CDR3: TGTGCCAGCAGTTCACCAGGGGGCACCACAGATACGCAGTATTTT.

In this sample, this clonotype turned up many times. This chain's CDR3 is CASSLREGPYEQYF. CDR3 DNA: TGTGCCAGCAGCTTGCGGGAAGGTCCCTACGAGCAGTACTTC. The chain combines TRBV7-8 with TRBJ2-7, with D perhaps TRBD2 (6 bases). The CDR3 covers 14 residues. In germline, CDR1 is SGHVS, CDR2 FQNEAQ. The V and J ends lost 3 bases and 2 bases respectively, with 11 bases between them.

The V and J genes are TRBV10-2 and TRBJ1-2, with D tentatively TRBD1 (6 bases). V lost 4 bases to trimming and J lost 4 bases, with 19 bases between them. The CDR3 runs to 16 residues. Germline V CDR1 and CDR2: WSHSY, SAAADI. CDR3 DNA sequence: TGCGCCAGCAGTGGGGACACTCTTTTTTACGGCTATGGCTACACCTTC. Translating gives CASSGDTLFYGYGYTF.

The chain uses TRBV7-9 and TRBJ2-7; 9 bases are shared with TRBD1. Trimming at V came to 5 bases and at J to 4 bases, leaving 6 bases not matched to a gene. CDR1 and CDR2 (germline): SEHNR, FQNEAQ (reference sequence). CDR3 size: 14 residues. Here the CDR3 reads CASSHGDRAYEQYF. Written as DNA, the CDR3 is TGTGCCAGCAGCCATGGGGACAGGGCGTACGAGCAGTACTTC.

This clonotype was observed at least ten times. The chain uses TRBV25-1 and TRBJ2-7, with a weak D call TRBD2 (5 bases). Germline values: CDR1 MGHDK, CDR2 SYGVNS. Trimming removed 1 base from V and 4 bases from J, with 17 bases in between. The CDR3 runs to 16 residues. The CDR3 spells CASSEFGGLESYEQYF. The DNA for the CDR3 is TGTGCCAGCAGTGAATTCGGAGGCTTGGAATCTTACGAGCAGTACTTC.

CDR3 sequence reads: CASSPRDSPDSPLHF. The CDR3 nucleotides read TGCGCCAGCAGCCCCCGGGACAGTCCGGATTCACCCCTCCACTTT. This chain connects TRBV5-1 to TRBJ1-6; 7 bases fit TRBD1. Germline trimming cut 4 bases from V and 8 bases from J; bases unmatched to any gene: 9. Germline loops: CDR1 SGHRS, CDR2 YFSETQ. The CDR3 has 15 residues.

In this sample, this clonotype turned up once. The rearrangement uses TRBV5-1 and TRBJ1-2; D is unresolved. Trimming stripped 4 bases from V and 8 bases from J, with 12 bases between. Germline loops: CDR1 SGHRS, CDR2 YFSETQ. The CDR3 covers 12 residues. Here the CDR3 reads CASSPAAGGYTF. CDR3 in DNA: TGCGCCAGCAGCCCTGCAGCGGGAGGCTACACCTTC.

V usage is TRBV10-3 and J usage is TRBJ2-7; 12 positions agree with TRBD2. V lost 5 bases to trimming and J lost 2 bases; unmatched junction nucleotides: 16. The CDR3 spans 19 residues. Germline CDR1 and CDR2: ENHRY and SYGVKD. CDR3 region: CAISRRNPTSGRRTYEQYF. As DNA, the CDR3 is TGTGCCATCAGTCGGAGGAACCCGACTAGCGGGAGAAGAACCTACGAGCAGTACTTC.